One and the same sample provided the 28 T cell receptor beta chains below, sequenced in a study of shared T cell receptors in the human thymus. Here immunoSEQ multiplex PCR was the method, and the copy in TCRdb shows in-frame clones only, minus some. The sample has 600,000 or so clones; about 87% are singletons. This sample also belongs to another study, concerning human thymus T cells.

Sequences were obtained from thymocytes. Receptors were obtained from a boy less than two years old with a congenital heart defect.

The rearrangement uses TRBV28 and TRBJ2-7, with 10 nucleotides matching TRBD1. CDR1 and CDR2 from the germline V gene are MDHEN and SYDVKM. This CDR3 contains 16 residues. V was clipped by 7 bases and J by 3 bases; unmatched bases: 12. This chain's CDR3 is CASKTPPGTGVYEQYF. The CDR3 DNA reads as TGTGCCAGCAAAACCCCACCCGGGACAGGGGTCTACGAGCAGTACTTC.

V is TRBV5-1 and J is TRBJ2-1, with 11 bases matching TRBD2. Trimming at V came to 4 bases and at J to 8 bases, leaving 8 bases not matched to a gene. The CDR3 is 15 amino acids. Per germline, CDR1 SGHRS and CDR2 YFSETQ. Here the CDR3 DNA reads TGCGCCAGCAGCCGTACTAGCGGGAGTACCCATGAGCAGTTCTTC. As protein: CASSRTSGSTHEQFF.

The V call is TRBV27, the J call TRBJ2-7; D is perhaps TRBD2 (7 bases). Trimming shortened V by 5 bases and J by 6 bases, and 23 bases separated the two germline ends. CDR3 length: 16 amino acids. The germline V gene has CDR1 MNHEY and CDR2 SMNVEV (reference sequence). CDR3: CASSPPDGGAKAEQYF. Written as DNA, the CDR3 is TGTGCCAGCAGTCCCCCAGATGGGGGGGCTAAGGCCGAGCAGTACTTC.

The rearrangement uses TRBV29-1 and TRBJ2-2, with D hard to call. Trimming cost V 4 bases and J 0 bases, with 9 bases left between them. This CDR3 is built from 14 residues. From germline, CDR1 is SQVTM and CDR2 ANQGSEA. DNA of the CDR3: TGCAGCGTTGCAGTGCTCGCGAACACCGGGGAGCTGTTTTTT. The encoded protein is CSVAVLANTGELFF.

The CDR3 coding sequence is TGCAGCGTGAATGGGCAGGGGGCCGGGGAGCTGTTTTTT. It is translated as CSVNGQGAGELFF. This chain links TRBV29-1 with TRBJ2-2; 7 nucleotides agree with TRBD1. Germline V gene lookup returns CDR1 SQVTM and CDR2 ANQGSEA. The trim removed 6 bases at V and 6 bases at J, leaving 7 bases unmatched. CDR3 size: 13 residues.

The chain is built from TRBV5-1 and TRBJ2-7, with a tentative D call TRBD2 (5 bases). The germline V gene has CDR1 SGHRS and CDR2 YFSETQ. Trimming pared 8 bases from V and 0 bases from J, leaving 15 bases between. The CDR3 is 14 amino acids. CDR3 region: CASQEGSNSYEQYF. CDR3 nucleotide sequence: TGCGCCAGTCAAGAGGGCTCTAACTCCTACGAGCAGTACTTC.

V and J are TRBV4-1 and TRBJ2-1; TRBD2 is a possible D gene (5 bases). The V gene's germline CDR1 is MGHRA and CDR2 YSYEKL. Trimming pared 4 bases from V and 6 bases from J, leaving 7 bases between. The CDR3 is made up of 12 amino acids. The CDR3: CASSPGGNEQFF. The CDR3 nucleotides are TGCGCCAGCAGCCCAGGAGGCAATGAGCAGTTCTTC.

The DNA for the CDR3 is TGTGCCAGCAGTGACAGGAAAAGGCAAACTGAAGCTTTCTTT. Its translation: CASSDRKRQTEAFF. The chain has TRBV6-1 and TRBJ1-1; D is uncertain. Germline V lookup: CDR1 MNHNS, CDR2 SASEGT. The CDR3 has 14 amino acids. Deletions cut 3 bases from V and 5 bases from J, with 13 bases between.

J is TRBJ2-7 and V is TRBV28; 9 bases agree with TRBD2. The junction had 14 bases not matched to a gene; V was cut back by 6 bases and J by 5 bases. This CDR3 has 16 amino acids. CDR1 and CDR2 (germline): MDHEN, SYDVKM. Here the CDR3 reads CASRDPSGTSFDEQYF. The CDR3 coding sequence is TGTGCCAGCAGAGACCCTTCGGGGACTAGCTTTGACGAGCAGTACTTC.

This chain connects TRBV4-2 to TRBJ2-3, with D possibly being TRBD2 (6 bases). The germline gives CDR1 LGHNA, CDR2 YNFKEQ. Trimming shortened V by 0 bases and J by 2 bases, and 9 bases separated the two germline ends. The CDR3 is 15 residues long. In nucleotides, the CDR3 is TGTGCCAGCAGCCAAGATTCGGACTACACAGATACGCAGTATTTT. It specifies CASSQDSDYTDTQYF.

The chain couples TRBV7-6 to TRBJ2-1, with TRBD2 matching 10 bases. The CDR3 runs 16 residues. V was clipped by 6 bases and J by 8 bases; unmatched bases: 13. CDR1 and CDR2 from the germline V gene are SGHVS and FNYEAQ. The DNA of the CDR3 is TGTGCCAGCAGTTTCCTCAGCGGGAGGGCCTCCCATGAGCAGTTCTTC. This gives the protein CASSFLSGRASHEQFF.

This sequence joins TRBV25-1 and TRBJ1-3; D might be TRBD1 (5 bases). This CDR3 has 14 amino acids. Germline V lookup: CDR1 MGHDK, CDR2 SYGVNS. Trimming took 7 bases from V and 4 from J, leaving 14 bases between them. CDR3 sequence: CASTSGYSGNTIYF. The DNA for the CDR3 is TGTGCCAGCACGTCAGGGTACTCCGGAAACACCATATATTTT.

The chain employs TRBV7-9 and TRBJ2-2, with D tentatively TRBD2 (5 bases). CDR3 size: 17 residues. CDR1 and CDR2 from the germline V gene are SEHNR and FQNEAQ (reference sequence). Trimming left V 3 bases short and J 4 bases short, with 18 bases between. CDR3 sequence (DNA): TGTGCCAGCAGCTTGCGGGTTTTAAACGAAGCCACCGGGGAGCTGTTTTTT. Translation: CASSLRVLNEATGELFF. Filled out from reference TRBV7-9 and TRBJ2-2, the complete variable domain reads DTGVSQNPRHKITKRGQNVTFRCDPISEHNRLYWYRQTLGQGPEFLTYFQNEAQLEKSRLLSDRFSAERPKGSFSTLEIQRTEQGDSAMYLCASSLRVLNEATGELFFGEGSRLTVL.

This sequence joins TRBV6-1 and TRBJ1-5; 7 nucleotides agree with TRBD1. V trimming: 2 bases; J trimming: 8 bases; junction bases outside the gene matches: 6. This CDR3 is 14 amino acids long. The germline gives CDR1 MNHNS, CDR2 SASEGT. The CDR3 loop is CASSESGGEEPQHF. Here the CDR3 DNA reads TGTGCCAGCAGTGAATCAGGGGGAGAGGAGCCCCAGCATTTT.

V gene TRBV28 combines with J gene TRBJ1-3; no reliable D call. V was pared by 5 bases and J by 4 bases, with 15 bases between. The CDR3 has 15 amino acids. From germline, CDR1 is MDHEN and CDR2 SYDVKM. CDR3 sequence reads: CASSLPLGPGNTIYF. CDR3 in DNA: TGTGCCAGCAGTCTCCCTCTAGGTCCCGGAAACACCATATATTTT.

The gene calls are TRBV6-5 and TRBJ2-7; 9 nucleotides align to TRBD1. The germline gives CDR1 MNHEY, CDR2 SVGAGI. J gave up 4 bases and V 0 bases, and 7 bases lay outside the gene matches. The CDR3 runs 16 residues. The DNA for the CDR3 is TGTGCCAGCAGTTACTCTGAAGGGACAGGGCTTTACGAGCAGTACTTC. Protein product: CASSYSEGTGLYEQYF.

This clone appeared a single time. The junction departs from germline at one end; a sequencing error may be responsible. The gene calls are TRBV10-2 and TRBJ2-7; 13 bases match TRBD2. CDR1 is WSHSY and CDR2 is SAAADI in the germline V gene. This CDR3 comprises 13 residues. CDR3 residues: CASSESRTSGRHF. CDR3 nucleotide sequence: TGCGCCAGCAGTGAGTCGAGGACTAGCGGGAGACATTTC.

The V and J genes are TRBV4-1 and TRBJ1-3; 7 bases agree with TRBD1. The CDR3 has 15 residues. The V gene end was trimmed by 6 bases and the J gene end by 0 bases; junction bases not matched to a gene: 5. From germline, CDR1 is MGHRA and CDR2 YSYEKL. Written as DNA, the CDR3 is TGCGCCAGCAGACGACAGGGCCGCTCTGGAAACACCATATATTTT. It translates to CASRRQGRSGNTIYF.

The chain recombines TRBV14 with TRBJ1-2; D not certain. The CDR3 contains 18 residues. Trimming removed 0 bases at V and 5 bases at J, with 22 bases between. Germline CDR1 SGHDN, CDR2 FVKESK. Here the CDR3 reads CASSQDFEALPKLYGYTF. CDR3 in DNA: TGTGCCAGCAGCCAAGATTTCGAAGCACTCCCCAAGCTTTATGGCTACACCTTC.

V gene TRBV7-2 combines with J gene TRBJ2-5; 7 nucleotides agree with TRBD2. The CDR3 sequence is 14 residues long. The germline V gene encodes CDR1 SGHTA and CDR2 FQGNSA. V was pared by 1 base and J by 3 bases, with 2 bases of the junction left unmatched. The CDR3 is CASSLGLAEETQYF. CDR3 in DNA: TGTGCCAGCAGCTTAGGGCTAGCGGAAGAGACCCAGTACTTC.

This chain uses TRBV29-1 with TRBJ2-1; 10 bases fit TRBD2. The CDR3 has 15 residues. Germline trimming cut 3 bases from V and 8 bases from J; bases unmatched to any gene: 10. The V gene's germline CDR1 is SQVTM and CDR2 ANQGSEA. The CDR3 loop is CSVDHGTSVHDEQFF. CDR3 bases: TGCAGCGTTGACCACGGGACTAGCGTCCATGATGAGCAGTTCTTC.

CDR3 protein: CASSQKGPTGNVLTF. The CDR3 DNA reads TGCGCCAGCAGCCAAAAGGGCCCAACAGGCAACGTCCTGACTTTC. The chain links TRBV4-3 to TRBJ2-6, with D possibly being TRBD1 (5 bases). V lost 2 bases and J lost 9, with 14 bases in between. This CDR3 has 15 amino acids. The germline gives CDR1 LGHNA, CDR2 YSLEER.

The chain combines TRBV27 with TRBJ2-1; 11 bases align to TRBD2. Trimming cost V 2 bases and J 1 base; bases outside gene matches: 7. Germline CDR1 reads MNHEY; CDR2 reads SMNVEV (reference sequence). The CDR3 is 18 amino acids. Written as DNA, the CDR3 is TGTGCCAGCAGTTTAAGGCCCAGACTAGCGGGATCCTACAATGAGCAGTTCTTC. Translated: CASSLRPRLAGSYNEQFF.

The chain recombines TRBV12-5 with TRBJ2-1, with a possible D match to TRBD2 (6 bases). The length of the CDR3 is 12 residues. V gave up 6 bases and J gave up 9 bases, with 12 bases separating them. Germline lookup yields CDR1 LGHNT and CDR2 FRNRAP. CDR3 in amino acids: CASGEGLGEQFF. The CDR3, as DNA: TGTGCTAGTGGGGAGGGCCTCGGTGAGCAGTTCTTC.

The rearrangement uses TRBV28 and TRBJ2-1, with D perhaps matching TRBD2 (6 bases). With 3 bases removed from V and 15 bases from J, the gap between germline ends came to 15 bases. Germline lookup yields CDR1 MDHEN and CDR2 SYDVKM. The CDR3 runs to 12 residues. As DNA, the CDR3 is TGTGCCAGCAGTTTGAAAGGGGTGGGGGGGTTCTTC. It translates to CASSLKGVGGFF. Combining the CDR3 with reference TRBV28 and TRBJ2-1 gives the whole variable domain DVKVTQSSRYLVKRTGEKVFLECVQDMDHENMFWYRQDPGLGLRLIYFSYDVKMKEKGDIPEGYSVSREKKERFSLILESASTNQTSMYLCASSLKGVGGFFGPGTRLTVL.

The V call is TRBV7-2, the J call TRBJ2-2, with D unclear. V was pared by 1 base and J by 4 bases, with 7 bases between. There are 14 residues in the CDR3. Germline values: CDR1 SGHTA, CDR2 FQGNSA. The CDR3 coding sequence is TGTGCCAGCAGCTTAGTCTCTAGCACCGGGGAGCTGTTTTTT. This gives the protein CASSLVSSTGELFF.

This chain connects TRBV28 to TRBJ1-5, with no clear D. V lost 5 bases to trimming and J lost 6 bases, with 17 bases between them. The CDR3 runs to 15 residues. Per the germline V gene, CDR1 is MDHEN and CDR2 is SYDVKM. The CDR3 sequence is CASSSQDSNGQPQHF. The CDR3 DNA reads as TGTGCCAGCAGTAGCCAGGACTCTAACGGTCAGCCCCAGCATTTT.

This clone appeared a few times. The chain has TRBV4-2 and TRBJ2-3, with a tentative D call TRBD2 (5 bases). Germline V gene lookup returns CDR1 LGHNA and CDR2 YNFKEQ. The CDR3 loop spans 13 amino acids. V lost 3 bases, J lost 11 bases, and 15 bases lay in between. CDR3 sequence (DNA): TGTGCCAGCAGCCACATAAGAGACGGGATGCAGTATTTT. This translates into CASSHIRDGMQYF.